The rows below give T cell receptor beta chains drawn from one sample of a study of shared clonotypes between healthy human individuals. Sequenced by immunoSEQ multiplex PCR; TCRdb stores in-frame clones only, minus some. The sample gives 190,000 or so clones, 60% to 75% of which show up once; 10% is in the top ten. Input material: memory CD4+ T cells sorted from blood. Receptors were obtained from a man younger than 45 in good health. CDR3s include the opening cysteine and the closing phenylalanine or tryptophan. The D gene is left open where the match is weak. Clone size appears in some rows only: once, few, many, or a class for an expanded clone.

d_call: NA; clone_size: NA; j_call: TRBJ1-5; v_call: TRBV2; cdr3_aa: CASNRDSNQPQHF; cdr3_nt: TGTGCCAGCAACAGAGATAGCAATCAGCCCCAGCATTTT
d_call: NA; clone_size: NA; j_call: TRBJ2-7; v_call: TRBV29-1; cdr3_aa: CSVGHRGLVGEQYF; cdr3_nt: TGCAGCGTTGGACACCGGGGGCTAGTCGGCGAGCAGTACTTC
d_call: NA; clone_size: few; j_call: TRBJ2-1; v_call: TRBV6-5; cdr3_aa: CASASWGQRTEQFF; cdr3_nt: TGTGCCAGCGCATCATGGGGCCAGAGGACGGAGCAGTTCTTC
d_call: NA; clone_size: NA; j_call: TRBJ2-7; v_call: TRBV29-1; cdr3_aa: CSVSFGRGYEQYF; cdr3_nt: TGCAGCGTTTCCTTCGGGAGAGGGTACGAGCAGTACTTC
d_call: NA; clone_size: NA; j_call: TRBJ2-7; v_call: TRBV5-4; cdr3_aa: CASSVDSYEQYF; cdr3_nt: TGTGCCAGCAGCGTGGACAGTTACGAGCAGTACTTC
d_call: NA; clone_size: NA; j_call: TRBJ2-7; v_call: TRBV4-1; cdr3_aa: CASSQDWAYEQYF; cdr3_nt: TGCGCCAGCAGCCAAGATTGGGCCTACGAGCAGTACTTC
d_call: NA; clone_size: NA; j_call: TRBJ1-4; v_call: TRBV4-1; cdr3_aa: CASSRSRDLREKLFF; cdr3_nt: TGCGCCAGCAGCCGCAGCCGGGACCTTAGGGAAAAACTGTTTTTT
d_call: NA; clone_size: few; j_call: TRBJ2-1; v_call: TRBV5-1; cdr3_aa: CASSYDSSYNEQFF; cdr3_nt: TGCGCCAGCAGTTACGATAGCTCCTACAATGAGCAGTTCTTC
d_call: NA; clone_size: NA; j_call: TRBJ2-1; v_call: TRBV6-1; cdr3_aa: CASSEVGQAAEQFF; cdr3_nt: TGTGCCAGCAGTGAAGTTGGGCAAGCAGCCGAGCAGTTCTTC
d_call: TRBD2; clone_size: few; j_call: TRBJ2-1; v_call: TRBV27; cdr3_aa: CASRLMGLAGHYNEQFF; cdr3_nt: TGTGCCAGCAGACTGATGGGACTAGCGGGACACTACAATGAGCAGTTCTTC
d_call: NA; clone_size: few; j_call: TRBJ1-4; v_call: TRBV28; cdr3_aa: CASSWAGTDNEKLFF; cdr3_nt: TGTGCCAGCAGTTGGGCCGGGACGGATAATGAAAAACTGTTTTTT
d_call: TRBD2; clone_size: NA; j_call: TRBJ2-5; v_call: TRBV15; cdr3_aa: CATSSETGGRQETQYF; cdr3_nt: TGTGCCACCAGTTCTGAGACGGGGGGTCGTCAAGAGACCCAGTACTTC
d_call: NA; clone_size: once; j_call: TRBJ1-4; v_call: TRBV14; cdr3_aa: CASSRDLAGRKLFF; cdr3_nt: TGTGCCAGCAGCCGAGACTTGGCCGGGAGGAAACTGTTTTTT
d_call: NA; clone_size: NA; j_call: TRBJ2-7; v_call: TRBV11-1; cdr3_aa: CASSLVPGALYEQYF; cdr3_nt: TGTGCCAGCAGCTTAGTTCCAGGGGCACTCTACGAGCAGTACTTC
d_call: NA; clone_size: NA; j_call: TRBJ1-2; v_call: TRBV5-1; cdr3_aa: CASSLGEGPKANYGYTF; cdr3_nt: TGCGCCAGCAGCTTGGGGGAGGGGCCGAAAGCTAACTATGGCTACACCTTC